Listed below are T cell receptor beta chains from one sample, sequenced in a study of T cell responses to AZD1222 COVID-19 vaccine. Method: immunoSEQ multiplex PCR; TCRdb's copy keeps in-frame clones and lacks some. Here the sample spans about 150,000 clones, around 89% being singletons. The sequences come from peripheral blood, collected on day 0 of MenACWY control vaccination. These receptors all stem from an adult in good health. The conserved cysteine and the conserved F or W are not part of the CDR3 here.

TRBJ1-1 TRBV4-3 ASSRRPGSRTEAF
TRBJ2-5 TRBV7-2 ASSFGGEGETQY
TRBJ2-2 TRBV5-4 ASSLGPSAEWAGELF
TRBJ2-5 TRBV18 ASSLERSQETQY
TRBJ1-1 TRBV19 ASRGQVSTEAF
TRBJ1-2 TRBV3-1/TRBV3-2 ASSQTRDGYT
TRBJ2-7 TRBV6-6 ASSSPGGISEQY
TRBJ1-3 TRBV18 ASYRTSSGNTIY
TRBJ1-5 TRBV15 ATSRDRGGTGNQPQH
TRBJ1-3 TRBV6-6 ASSRGTYSGNTIY
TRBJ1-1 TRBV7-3 ASSLGSANTEAF
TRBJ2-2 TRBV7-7 ASSQSGGNTGELF
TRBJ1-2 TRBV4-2 ASSQAGGTGIGYT
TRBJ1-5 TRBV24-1 ATSGQGNQPQH
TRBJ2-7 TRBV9 ASSADRASYEQY
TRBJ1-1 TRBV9 ASSTGTDFLNTEAF
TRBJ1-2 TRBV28 ASSARDRPLYGYT
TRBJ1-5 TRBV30 AWSVSSGPQH
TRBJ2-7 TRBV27 ASSLNPRQNGNEQY
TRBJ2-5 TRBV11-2 ASSLRVGTGEQETQY
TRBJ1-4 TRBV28 ASSPGQEREKLF
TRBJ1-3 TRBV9 ASSFDSNSGNTIY
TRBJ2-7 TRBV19 ASRERGGSYEQY
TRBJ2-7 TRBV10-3 AISDAASYEQY
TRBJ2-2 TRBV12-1 ASRPGGYTGELF
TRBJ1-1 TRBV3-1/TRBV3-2 ASSLLENTEAF
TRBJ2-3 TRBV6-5 ASATTGRTDTQY
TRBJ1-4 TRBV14 ASSALTGVNEKLF
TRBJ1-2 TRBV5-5 ASSSGQGAGGYT
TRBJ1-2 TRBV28 ASSLRGSLYGYT
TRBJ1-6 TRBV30 AWRSWGDPFNSPLH
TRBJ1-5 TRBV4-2 ASSQHPEGSQPQH
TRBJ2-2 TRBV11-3 ASSFLGPGELF
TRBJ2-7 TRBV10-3 AISDLRLSYEQY
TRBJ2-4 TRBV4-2 ASSAPDLLAPY
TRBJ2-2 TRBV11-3 ASTSRQAAGELF
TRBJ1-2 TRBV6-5 ATGRGLSDGYT
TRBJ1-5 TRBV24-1 ATSDSPGPQH
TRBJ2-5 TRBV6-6 ASSYLSDGQETQY
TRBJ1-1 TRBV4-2 ASSQFWGNTEAF
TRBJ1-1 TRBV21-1 ASSKSKSNTEAF
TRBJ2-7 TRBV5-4 ASSEGQGSRYEQY
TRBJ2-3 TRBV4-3 ASSLPGRLQY
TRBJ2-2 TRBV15 ATSRKRANTGELF
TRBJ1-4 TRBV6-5 ASRRTEKLF
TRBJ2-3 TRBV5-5 ASSLEGFWTDTQY
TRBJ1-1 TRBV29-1 SGLQGGITEAF
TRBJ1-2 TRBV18 ASSPQGIGQTYGYT
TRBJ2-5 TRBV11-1 ASSSGTAPARETQY
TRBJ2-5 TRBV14 ASSQDLLERLLSQETQY
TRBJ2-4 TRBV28 ASSPNRAGTSG
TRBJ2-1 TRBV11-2 ASSFSRPYNEQF
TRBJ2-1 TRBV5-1 ASSLESSGGIHNEQF
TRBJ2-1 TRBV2 ASRGLAGGRHNEQF